This record covers a single TCR beta chain. Its antigen remains unidentified. This entry is derived from a study of shared clonotypes between healthy human individuals. Study-wide findings and caveats: At large depth, rarefaction still showed sorted-subset sequencing to be incomplete. In a handful of donors, around 5.5% of naive CD4 clonotypes appeared in common. It was the non-shared clonotypes that had lower generation probabilities than clonotypes shared by all four donors.

This table comes from immunoSEQ multiplex PCR, and its TCRdb copy is limited to in-frame clones, with some not included. The sample shows roughly 2,000,000 clones, roughly 95% of them seen only once. CDR3 length: 14 residues. Between the trimmed V and J ends, which lost 3 bases and 8 bases, there was a span of 15 bases. The germline V gene has CDR1 SGDLS and CDR2 YYNGEE. Only CD45RO-negative cells positively selected for CCR7 counted as naive CD8 cells, so terminally differentiated effector memory CD45RA+ cells were excluded. The source material was naive CD8+ T cells from PBMCs. The gene calls are TRBV9 and TRBJ2-1; D is undetermined. This receptor was obtained from a young man in good health. Some clones in this sample may be carry-over from other donors' samples. The CDR3 coding sequence is TGTGCCAGCAGCGACCCCCGGCGTGGGGATGAGCAGTTCTTC. Protein sequence: CASSDPRRGDEQFF.